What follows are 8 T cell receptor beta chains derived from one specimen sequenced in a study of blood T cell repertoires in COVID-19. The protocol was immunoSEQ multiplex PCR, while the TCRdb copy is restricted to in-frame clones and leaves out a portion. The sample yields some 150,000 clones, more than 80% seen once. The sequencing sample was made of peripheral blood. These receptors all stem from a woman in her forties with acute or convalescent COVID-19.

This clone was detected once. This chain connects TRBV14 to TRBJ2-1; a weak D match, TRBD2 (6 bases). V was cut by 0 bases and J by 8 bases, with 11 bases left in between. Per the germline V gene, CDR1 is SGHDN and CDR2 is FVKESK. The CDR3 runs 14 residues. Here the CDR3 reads CASSQEWEVHEQFF. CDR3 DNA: TGTGCCAGCAGCCAAGAATGGGAGGTCCATGAGCAGTTCTTC.

The CDR3 loop reads CASRPGQQETQYF. The CDR3 nucleotides read TGTGCCAGCAGACCGGGACAGCAAGAGACCCAGTACTTC. The rearrangement uses TRBV2 and TRBJ2-5; 7 positions agree with TRBD1. CDR1 and CDR2 from the germline V gene are SNHLY and FYNNEI. V was clipped by 6 bases and J by 2 bases; unmatched bases: 3. This CDR3 region has 13 residues. Using reference TRBV2 and TRBJ2-5 for the parts outside the CDR3, the full variable domain is EPEVTQTPSHQVTQMGQEVILRCVPISNHLYFYWYRQILGQKVEFLVSFYNNEISEKSEIFDDQFSVERPDGSNFTLKIRSTKLEDSAMYFCASRPGQQETQYFGPGTRLLVL.

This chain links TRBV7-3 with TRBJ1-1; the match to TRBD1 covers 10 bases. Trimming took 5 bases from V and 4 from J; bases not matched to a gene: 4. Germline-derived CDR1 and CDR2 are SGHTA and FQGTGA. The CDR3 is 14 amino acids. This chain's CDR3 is CASSRTGGFTEAFF. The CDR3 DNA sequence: TGTGCCAGCAGCCGGACAGGGGGTTTCACTGAAGCTTTCTTT.

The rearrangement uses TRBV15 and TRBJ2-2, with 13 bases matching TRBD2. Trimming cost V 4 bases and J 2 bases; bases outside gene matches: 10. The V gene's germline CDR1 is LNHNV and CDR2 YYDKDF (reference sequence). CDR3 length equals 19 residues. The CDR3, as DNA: TGTGCCACCAGCATCCCGGTACTAGCGGGGGGGATAAACACCGGGGAGCTGTTTTTT. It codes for CATSIPVLAGGINTGELFF.

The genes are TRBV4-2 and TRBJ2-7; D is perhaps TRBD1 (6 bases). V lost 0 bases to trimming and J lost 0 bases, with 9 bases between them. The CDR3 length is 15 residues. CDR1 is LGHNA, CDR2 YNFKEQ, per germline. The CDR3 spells CASSQDGGFSYEQYF. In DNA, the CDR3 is TGTGCCAGCAGCCAAGATGGGGGCTTCTCCTACGAGCAGTACTTC.

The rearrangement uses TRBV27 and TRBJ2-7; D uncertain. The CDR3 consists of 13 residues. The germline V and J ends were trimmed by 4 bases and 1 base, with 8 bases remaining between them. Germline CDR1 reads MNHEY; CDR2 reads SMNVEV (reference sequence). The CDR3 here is CASSSDKSYEQYF. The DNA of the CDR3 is TGTGCCAGCAGTTCCGACAAGTCCTACGAGCAGTACTTC.

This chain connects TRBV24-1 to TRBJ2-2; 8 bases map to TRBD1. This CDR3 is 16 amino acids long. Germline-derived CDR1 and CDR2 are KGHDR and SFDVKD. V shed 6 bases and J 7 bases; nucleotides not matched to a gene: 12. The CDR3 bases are TGTGCCACCAGTTCCTTGGGACAGGTGGGGAACGGGGAGCTGTTTTTT. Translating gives CATSSLGQVGNGELFF.

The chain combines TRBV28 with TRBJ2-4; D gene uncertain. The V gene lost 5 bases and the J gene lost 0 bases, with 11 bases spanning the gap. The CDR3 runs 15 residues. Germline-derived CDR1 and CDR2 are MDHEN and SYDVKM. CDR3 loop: CASSKQTLAKNIQYF. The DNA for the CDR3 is TGTGCCAGCAGTAAACAGACCCTAGCCAAAAACATTCAGTACTTC.